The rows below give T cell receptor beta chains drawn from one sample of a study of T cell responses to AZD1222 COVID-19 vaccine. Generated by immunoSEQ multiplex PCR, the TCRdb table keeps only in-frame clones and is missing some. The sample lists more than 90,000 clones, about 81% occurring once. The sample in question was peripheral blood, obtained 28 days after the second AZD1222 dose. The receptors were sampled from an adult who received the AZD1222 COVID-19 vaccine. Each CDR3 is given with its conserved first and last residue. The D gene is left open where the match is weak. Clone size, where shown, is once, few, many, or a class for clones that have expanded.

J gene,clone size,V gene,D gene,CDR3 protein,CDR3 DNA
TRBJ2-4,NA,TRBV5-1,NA,CASSEVGFSGNIQYF,TGCGCCAGCAGCGAGGTCGGGTTTAGCGGAAACATTCAGTACTTC
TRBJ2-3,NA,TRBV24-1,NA,CATSVRGSTDTQYF,TGTGCCACCAGTGTTCGTGGCAGCACAGATACGCAGTATTTT
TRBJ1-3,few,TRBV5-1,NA,CASSPDSQSSGNTIYF,TGCGCCAGCAGCCCGGACTCCCAAAGCTCTGGAAACACCATATATTTT
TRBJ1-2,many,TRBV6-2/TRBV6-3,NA,CASSPDTTTYGYTF,TGTGCCAGCAGTCCAGACACCACCACTTATGGCTACACCTTC
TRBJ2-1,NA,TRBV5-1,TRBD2,CASSLATRGLASYNEQFF,TGCGCCAGCAGCTTGGCCACCCGGGGACTAGCGTCGTACAATGAGCAGTTCTTC
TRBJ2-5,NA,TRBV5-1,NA,CAIPLETQYF,TGCGCCATCCCCTTAGAGACCCAGTACTTC
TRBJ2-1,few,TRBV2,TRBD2,CASERGVNNEQFF,TGTGCCAGTGAGCGGGGGGTAAACAATGAGCAGTTCTTC
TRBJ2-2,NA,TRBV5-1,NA,CASSGSGTPTGELFF,TGCGCCAGCAGCGGTTCCGGGACACCAACCGGGGAGCTGTTTTTT
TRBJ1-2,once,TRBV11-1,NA,CASSLESAGAPYGYTF,TGTGCCAGCAGCTTAGAATCCGCCGGAGCCCCCTATGGCTACACCTTC
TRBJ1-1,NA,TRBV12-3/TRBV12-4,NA,CASSSLGTFKAFF,TGTGCCAGCAGTTCACTTGGTACCTTTAAGGCTTTCTTT
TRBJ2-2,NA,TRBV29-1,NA,CSGLDYLNTGELFF,TGCAGCGGGTTGGACTACCTGAACACCGGGGAGCTGTTTTTT
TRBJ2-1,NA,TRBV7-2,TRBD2,CASSLVETSGSLGEQFF,TGTGCCAGCAGCTTAGTGGAGACTAGCGGATCCCTGGGCGAGCAGTTCTTC
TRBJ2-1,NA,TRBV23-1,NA,CASPPPSSYNEQFF,TGCGCCAGCCCTCCCCCAAGCTCCTACAATGAGCAGTTCTTC
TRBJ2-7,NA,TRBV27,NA,CASSFRGIDEQYF,TGTGCCAGCAGTTTCCGCGGGATTGACGAGCAGTACTTC
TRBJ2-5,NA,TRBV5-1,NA,CASSLVLKQQETQYF,TGCGCCAGCAGCTTGGTTCTTAAACAGCAGGAGACCCAGTACTTC
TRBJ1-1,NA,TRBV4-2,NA,CASSQERGNTEAFF,TGTGCCAGCAGCCAAGAGAGGGGGAACACTGAAGCTTTCTTT
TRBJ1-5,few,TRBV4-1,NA,CASSQDPEQPQHF,TGCGCCAGCAGCCAAGATCCGGAACAGCCCCAGCATTTT
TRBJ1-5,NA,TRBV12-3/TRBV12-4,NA,CASSLGDQPQHF,TGTGCCAGCAGTTTAGGAGATCAGCCCCAGCATTTT
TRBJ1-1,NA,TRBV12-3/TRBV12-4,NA,CASIRAVGSEAFF,TGTGCCAGCATTCGTGCTGTGGGGTCTGAAGCTTTCTTT
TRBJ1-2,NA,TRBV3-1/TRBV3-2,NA,CASSQDSAPTNYGYTF,TGTGCCAGCAGCCAAGATTCGGCGCCCACTAACTATGGCTACACCTTC
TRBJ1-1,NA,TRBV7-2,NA,CASSSRIGGTEAFF,TGTGCCAGCAGCTCAAGGATCGGGGGAACTGAAGCTTTCTTT
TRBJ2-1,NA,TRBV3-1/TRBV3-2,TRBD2,CASASREAVSEQFF,TGTGCCAGCGCGTCGCGGGAGGCGGTTAGTGAGCAGTTCTTC
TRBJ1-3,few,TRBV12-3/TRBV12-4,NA,CASTRWAGNTIYF,TGTGCCAGCACCCGTTGGGCTGGAAACACCATATATTTT
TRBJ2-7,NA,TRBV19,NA,CASSKAGSNEQYF,TGTGCCAGTAGTAAGGCAGGGTCCAACGAGCAGTACTTC
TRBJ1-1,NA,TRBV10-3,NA,CAITAGSVSTEAFF,TGTGCCATCACGGCAGGGTCGGTGAGCACTGAAGCTTTCTTT
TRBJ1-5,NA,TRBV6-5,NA,CASARSNQPQHF,TGTGCCAGCGCTCGGAGCAATCAGCCCCAGCATTTT
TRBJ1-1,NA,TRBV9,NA,CASSVGGGALNTEAFF,TGTGCCAGCAGCGTCGGGGGCGGAGCATTGAACACTGAAGCTTTCTTT
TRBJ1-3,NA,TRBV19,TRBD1,CASGTGYSGNTIYF,TGTGCCAGTGGGACAGGGTACTCTGGAAACACCATATATTTT
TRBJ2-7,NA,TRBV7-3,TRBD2,CASSPSGTRYYEQYF,TGTGCCAGCAGCCCCTCCGGGACTAGGTACTACGAGCAGTACTTC
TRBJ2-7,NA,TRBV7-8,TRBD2,CASSLASGGGIYEQYF,TGTGCCAGCAGCTTAGCGAGCGGGGGAGGAATCTACGAGCAGTACTTC
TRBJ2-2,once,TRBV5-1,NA,CASSGGATTGELFF,TGCGCCAGCAGCGGGGGGGCGACGACCGGGGAGCTGTTTTTT
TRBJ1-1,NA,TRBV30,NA,CAWIKKGTGTEAFF,TGTGCCTGGATAAAAAAGGGAACGGGCACTGAAGCTTTCTTT
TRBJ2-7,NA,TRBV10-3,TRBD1,CATGTALYEQYF,TGTGCCACCGGGACAGCCCTCTACGAGCAGTACTTC
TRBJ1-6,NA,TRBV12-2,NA,CASRSTQTGGSYNSPLHF,TGTGCAAGTCGCTCGACTCAGACAGGGGGGTCCTATAATTCACCCCTCCACTTT
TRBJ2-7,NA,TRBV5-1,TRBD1,CASSPGQGNEQYF,TGCGCCAGCAGCCCGGGACAGGGGAACGAGCAGTACTTC
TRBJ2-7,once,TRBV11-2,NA,CASRQGGYEQYF,TGTGCCAGCCGTCAGGGGGGCTACGAGCAGTACTTC
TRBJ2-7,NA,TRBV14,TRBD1,CASSQGGRQGKQYF,TGTGCCAGCAGCCAAGGTGGGAGACAGGGGAAGCAGTACTTC
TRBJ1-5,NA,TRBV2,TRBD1,CASSHREGQGALPDSYSNQPQHF,TGTGCCAGCAGCCACAGGGAGGGACAGGGGGCCTTACCGGACTCCTATAGCAATCAGCCCCAGCATTTT
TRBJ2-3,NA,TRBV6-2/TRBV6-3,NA,CASSSRSGASSTDTQYF,TGTGCCAGCAGCTCCCGTTCAGGGGCTTCGTCCACAGATACGCAGTATTTT
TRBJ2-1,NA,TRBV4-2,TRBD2,CASSQDSGGGVPYNEQFF,TGTGCCAGCAGCCAAGATTCGGGCGGGGGGGTCCCCTACAATGAGCAGTTCTTC
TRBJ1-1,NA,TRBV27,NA,CASTSPGGNTEAFF,TGTGCCAGCACCTCCCCCGGCGGGAACACTGAAGCTTTCTTT
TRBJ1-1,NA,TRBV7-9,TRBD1,CASSPWGETGETEAFF,TGTGCCAGCAGCCCCTGGGGGGAGACAGGGGAGACTGAAGCTTTCTTT
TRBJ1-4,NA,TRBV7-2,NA,CASSLNGGTNEKLFF,TGTGCCAGCAGCTTAAACGGAGGAACTAATGAAAAACTGTTTTTT
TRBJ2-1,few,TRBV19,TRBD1,CASSITTGARGNEQFF,TGTGCCAGTAGTATAACCACAGGGGCCAGAGGAAATGAGCAGTTCTTC
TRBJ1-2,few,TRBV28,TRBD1,CASSRPGQGKDGYTF,TGTGCCAGCAGTCGCCCGGGACAGGGTAAGGATGGCTACACCTTC
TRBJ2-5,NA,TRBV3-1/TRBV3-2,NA,CASSQTQPQYF,TGTGCCAGCAGCCAAACCCAACCCCAGTACTTC
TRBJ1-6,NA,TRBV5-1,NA,CASSQGQGNSPLHF,TGCGCCAGCAGTCAAGGGCAGGGAAATTCACCCCTCCACTTT
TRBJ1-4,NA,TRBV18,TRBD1,CASSAGGAPREKLFF,TGTGCCAGCTCAGCAGGGGGGGCCCCGAGAGAAAAACTGTTTTTT
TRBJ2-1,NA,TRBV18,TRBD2,CASSPTSGSLYEQFF,TGTGCCAGCTCACCTACTAGCGGGAGTCTTTATGAGCAGTTCTTC
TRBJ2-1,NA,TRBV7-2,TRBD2,CASSPSGSSYNEQFF,TGTGCCAGCAGTCCTAGCGGCAGCTCCTACAATGAGCAGTTCTTC
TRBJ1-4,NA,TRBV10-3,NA,CAISIGPRGVEKLFF,TGTGCCATCAGCATCGGGCCTCGGGGGGTTGAAAAACTGTTTTTT
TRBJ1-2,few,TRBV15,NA,CATSIGTNYGYTF,TGTGCCACCAGCATAGGAACTAACTATGGCTACACCTTC
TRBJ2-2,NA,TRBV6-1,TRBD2,CASSDIRLATRGGTGELFF,TGTGCCAGCAGTGACATCAGACTAGCAACTAGGGGAGGGACCGGGGAGCTGTTTTTT
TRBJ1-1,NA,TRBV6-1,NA,CASSETRDMNTEAFF,TGTGCCAGCAGTGAAACCCGGGACATGAACACTGAAGCTTTCTTT
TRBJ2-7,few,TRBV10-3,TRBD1,CASGPGQKNSYEQYF,TGTGCCTCTGGGCCGGGACAGAAAAACTCCTACGAGCAGTACTTC
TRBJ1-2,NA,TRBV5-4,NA,CASSPGVLGSYGYTF,TGTGCCAGCAGCCCCGGGGTTCTAGGGTCCTATGGCTACACCTTC
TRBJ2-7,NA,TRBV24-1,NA,CATSDSYNEQYF,TGTGCCACCAGTGATTCCTATAACGAGCAGTACTTC
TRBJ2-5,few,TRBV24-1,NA,CATSPGGTAETQYF,TGTGCCACCAGTCCTGGGGGGACTGCTGAGACCCAGTACTTC